This TCR beta chain derives from a study of response to subunit inactivated influenza vaccine. From the RT-PCR reads, TCRdb called clonotypes with MiXCR, one entry per CDR3 protein. Of 600,000 to 700,000 distinct CDR3 sequences listed, approximately 15% are singletons. Specimen: PBMCs from blood, collected roughly 15 days before vaccination. The receptor was derived from a man aged 50 or older who received an inactivated influenza vaccine.

Here the CDR3 reads CATRQDANTGELFF. CDR3 nucleotide sequence: TGCGCCACCCGACAGGACGCGAACACCGGGGAGCTGTTTTTT. The chain has TRBV5-1 and TRBJ2-2; TRBD1 is a possible D gene (6 bases). CDR3 size: 14 residues. Per the germline V gene, CDR1 is SGHRS and CDR2 is YFSETQ. V was pared by 9 bases and J by 0 bases, with 12 bases between.